This TCR beta chain was identified during a study of T cells in Graves' hyperthyroidism and ophthalmopathy. Germline trimming cut 1 base from V and 2 bases from J; bases unmatched to any gene: 6. Germline CDR1 and CDR2: SGHRS and YFSETQ. The CDR3 is 16 amino acids. TCR beta CDR3 regions were amplified from RNA transcripts. HTBI primers were employed in a first-round RT-PCR of the TCR CDR3. TCRdb reprocessed the multiplex PCR reads with MiXCR, giving one entry per CDR3 protein. This table has 730,000 or so distinct CDR3 sequences, approximately 18% appearing once. The receptor comes from a woman aged 50 to 60 with Graves' hyperthyroidism that later progressed to Graves' ophthalmopathy. V is TRBV5-1 and J is TRBJ2-3, with 8 nucleotides matching TRBD2. The sequenced material came from blood. CDR3 nucleotide sequence: TGCGCCAGCAGCTTGAGGACTAGCAGTTTCACAGATACGCAGTATTTT. Translation gives CASSLRTSSFTDTQYF.